What follows are 18 T cell receptor beta chains derived from one specimen sequenced in a study of T cell responses to AZD1222 COVID-19 vaccine. Repertoires were generated with immunoSEQ multiplex PCR, while TCRdb's copy carries only in-frame clones and drops some. The data show 98,000 or so clones, with around nine tenths seen just once and around 9% held by the top ten. This specimen was peripheral blood, taken on day 0 of AZD1222 vaccination. The receptors were gathered from an adult in good health.

The gene calls are TRBV9 and TRBJ1-1; D remains ambiguous. This CDR3 contains 15 residues. Germline loops: CDR1 SGDLS, CDR2 YYNGEE. The V and J ends lost 4 bases and 0 bases respectively, with 13 bases between them. Here the CDR3 DNA reads TGTGCCAGCAGCACAAGCCCGGGGATGAACACTGAAGCTTTCTTT. This gives the protein CASSTSPGMNTEAFF.

The J gene is TRBJ2-1, the V gene TRBV24-1; D is undetermined. Trimming left V 3 bases short and J 5 bases short, with 7 bases between. From germline, CDR1 is KGHDR and CDR2 SFDVKD. The CDR3 is made up of 13 amino acids. CDR3 in amino acids: CATSDRRDNEQFF. As DNA, the CDR3 is TGTGCCACCAGTGATCGACGGGACAATGAGCAGTTCTTC.

The V gene is TRBV10-3, the J gene TRBJ2-7; 9 bases align to TRBD2. Losses at the gene ends were 2 bases for V and 1 base for J; bases not matched to a gene: 3. The CDR3 consists of 15 residues. Germline V CDR1 and CDR2: ENHRY, SYGVKD. CDR3 residues: CAISEVAGASYEQYF. DNA for the CDR3: TGTGCCATCAGTGAGGTAGCGGGAGCTTCCTACGAGCAGTACTTC.

This clone was detected once. The rearrangement links TRBV6-2 or TRBV6-3 to TRBJ2-7; a weak D match, TRBD2 (6 bases). The CDR3 is 14 residues long. V was cut by 2 bases and J by 3 bases, with 11 bases left in between. Germline CDR1 MNHEY, CDR2 SVGEGT. As DNA, the CDR3 is TGTGCCAGCAGTTACATGCAGGGACTCTACGAGCAGTACTTC. Translated: CASSYMQGLYEQYF.

The chain combines TRBV6-4 with TRBJ2-1, with 10 bases aligning to TRBD2. Germline V CDR1 and CDR2: MRHNA, SNTAGT. The CDR3 consists of 14 residues. After removal of 5 bases from V and 8 bases from J, the junction contained 6 bases not matched to a gene. The CDR3 DNA is TGTGCCAGCAGTCCAGCGGGGGGGACGGATGAGCAGTTCTTC. Translated, it gives CASSPAGGTDEQFF.

V usage is TRBV6-2 or TRBV6-3 and J usage is TRBJ1-5, with 8 nucleotides matching TRBD1. V dropped 2 bases and J dropped 1; count of bases not matched to a gene: 1. Germline V gives CDR1 MNHEY, CDR2 SVGEGT. The CDR3 sequence is 15 residues long. CDR3 nucleotides: TGTGCCAGCAGTTACCGACAGGGGAGCAATCAGCCCCAGCATTTT. It codes for CASSYRQGSNQPQHF.

The chain links TRBV2 to TRBJ1-1; TRBD1 matches at 9 bases. From germline, CDR1 is SNHLY and CDR2 FYNNEI. CDR3 size: 15 residues. Losses at the gene ends were 6 bases for V and 2 bases for J; bases not matched to a gene: 7. The CDR3 reads CASRQDRGPNTEAFF. CDR3 bases: TGTGCCAGCAGGCAGGACAGGGGTCCTAACACTGAAGCTTTCTTT.

V usage is TRBV7-9 and J usage is TRBJ1-1; perhaps TRBD1 as D (6 bases). CDR1 SEHNR and CDR2 FQNEAQ come from the germline V gene (reference sequence). Trimming removed 5 bases from V and 0 bases from J, with 13 bases in between. The CDR3 length is 15 residues. The CDR3 DNA follows: TGTGCCAGCAGCCTCACAGGGTTGATGAACACTGAAGCTTTCTTT. It codes for CASSLTGLMNTEAFF.

The V call is TRBV24-1, the J call TRBJ2-5, with 9 bases that match TRBD2. The CDR3 is 17 amino acids. J lost 2 bases, V lost 4 bases, and 10 bases had no gene match. Per germline, CDR1 KGHDR and CDR2 SFDVKD. The CDR3 here is CATSERRLAGNQETQYF. Written as DNA, the CDR3 is TGTGCCACCAGTGAGAGGCGGCTAGCGGGGAATCAAGAGACCCAGTACTTC.

The chain carries TRBV7-2 and TRBJ2-1; a weak D match, TRBD2 (6 bases). The ends were cut back, 2 bases at V and 7 bases at J, with 9 bases in the middle. Germline assignment: CDR1 SGHTA and CDR2 FQGNSA. The CDR3 has 13 residues. CDR3 nucleotides: TGTGCCAGCAGCTTACTAGCGAGAAATGAGCAGTTCTTC. This encodes CASSLLARNEQFF.

This chain links TRBV5-1 with TRBJ1-2; D remains unclear. Between the trimmed V and J ends, which lost 2 bases and 7 bases, there was a span of 15 bases. Per germline, CDR1 SGHRS and CDR2 YFSETQ. The CDR3 loop spans 14 amino acids. The CDR3 here is CASSFRTSLGGYTF. DNA for the CDR3: TGCGCCAGCAGCTTTCGGACTTCCCTGGGTGGCTACACCTTC.

The chain links TRBV19 to TRBJ1-2; TRBD1 agrees at 8 bases. Trimming cost V 3 bases and J 5 bases; bases outside gene matches: 5. From germline, CDR1 is LNHDA and CDR2 SQIVND (reference sequence). This CDR3 spans 14 amino acids. CDR3 protein: CASSIQGAGYGYTF. The CDR3 region has the DNA TGTGCCAGTAGTATCCAGGGGGCAGGGTATGGCTACACCTTC.

This clone appeared once. The chain employs TRBV4-2 and TRBJ1-2, with a possible D match to TRBD1 (6 bases). This CDR3 region has 17 residues. Trimming cost V 0 bases and J 2 bases, with 16 bases left between them. In germline, CDR1 is LGHNA, CDR2 YNFKEQ. The CDR3 reads CASSQDLGARGNYGYTF. As DNA, the CDR3 is TGTGCCAGCAGCCAAGATTTAGGGGCCAGGGGAAACTATGGCTACACCTTC.

This chain joins TRBV6-2 or TRBV6-3 and TRBJ1-2; weak D call: TRBD1 (6 bases). This CDR3 region has 16 residues. In germline, CDR1 is MNHEY, CDR2 SVGEGT. Trimming pared 2 bases from V and 4 bases from J, leaving 17 bases between. The CDR3 sequence: CASSYGGTCAGYGYTF. The CDR3 region has the DNA TGTGCCAGCAGTTACGGGGGGACATGCGCCGGCTATGGCTACACCTTC.

CDR3 residues: CASSFGGSSGNTIYF. For the CDR3, the DNA is TGTGCCAGCAGTTTTGGGGGGTCTTCGGGAAACACCATATATTTT. The chain has TRBV28 and TRBJ1-3, with D possibly matching TRBD1 (5 bases). The V end lost 3 bases, the J end lost 4 bases, and 13 bases lay between the germline ends. Germline V gene lookup returns CDR1 MDHEN and CDR2 SYDVKM. The CDR3 loop spans 15 amino acids.

In nucleotides, the CDR3 is TGTGCCAGCAGCTTAAATGGACAGCTGAACACTGAAGCTTTCTTT. Its translation is CASSLNGQLNTEAFF. The chain employs TRBV7-3 and TRBJ1-1, with TRBD1 as a possible D gene (6 bases). CDR3 length: 15 amino acids. Per germline, CDR1 SGHTA and CDR2 FQGTGA. The V end lost 1 base, the J end lost 0 bases, and 9 bases lay between the germline ends.

The chain has TRBV7-9 and TRBJ1-1; D is perhaps TRBD1 (6 bases). Germline lookup yields CDR1 SEHNR and CDR2 FQNEAQ (reference sequence). This CDR3 comprises 15 residues. The ends were cut back, 5 bases at V and 2 bases at J, with 15 bases in the middle. The CDR3 sequence: CASSADGQLNTEAFF. The CDR3 DNA is TGTGCCAGCAGCGCTGACGGACAGTTAAACACTGAAGCTTTCTTT.

The chain carries TRBV7-9 and TRBJ2-7; maybe TRBD2 (5 bases). This CDR3 is 13 amino acids long. Per the germline V gene, CDR1 is SEHNR and CDR2 is FQNEAQ (reference sequence). V was pared by 1 base and J by 4 bases, with 8 bases between. Here the CDR3 DNA reads TGTGCCAGCAGCTTAGTTGGAGGTTACGAGCAGTACTTC. It specifies CASSLVGGYEQYF.